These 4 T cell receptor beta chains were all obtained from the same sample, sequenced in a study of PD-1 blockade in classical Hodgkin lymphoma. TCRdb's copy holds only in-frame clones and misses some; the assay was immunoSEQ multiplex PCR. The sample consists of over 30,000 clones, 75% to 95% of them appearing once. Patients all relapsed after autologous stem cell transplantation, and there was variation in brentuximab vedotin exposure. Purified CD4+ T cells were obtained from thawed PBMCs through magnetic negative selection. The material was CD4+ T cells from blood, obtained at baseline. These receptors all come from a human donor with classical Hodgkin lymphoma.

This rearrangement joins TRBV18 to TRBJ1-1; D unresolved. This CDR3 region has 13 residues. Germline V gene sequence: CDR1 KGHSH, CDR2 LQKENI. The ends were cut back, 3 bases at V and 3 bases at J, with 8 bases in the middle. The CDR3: CASSPVRDTEAFF. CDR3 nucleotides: TGTGCCAGCTCACCTGTTAGGGACACTGAAGCTTTCTTT.

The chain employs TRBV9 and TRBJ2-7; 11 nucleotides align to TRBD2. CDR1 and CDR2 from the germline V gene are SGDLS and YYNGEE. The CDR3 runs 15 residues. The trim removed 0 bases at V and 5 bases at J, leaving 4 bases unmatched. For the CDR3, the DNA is TGTGCCAGCAGCGTAGGTTTAGCGGGAGGGGACGAGCAGTACTTC. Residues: CASSVGLAGGDEQYF.

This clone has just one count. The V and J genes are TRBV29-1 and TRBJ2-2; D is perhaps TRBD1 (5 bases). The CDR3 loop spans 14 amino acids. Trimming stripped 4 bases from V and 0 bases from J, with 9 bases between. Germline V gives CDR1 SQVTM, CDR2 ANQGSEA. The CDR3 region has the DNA TGCAGCGTTGGTCAGGGTGCGAACACCGGGGAGCTGTTTTTT. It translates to CSVGQGANTGELFF.

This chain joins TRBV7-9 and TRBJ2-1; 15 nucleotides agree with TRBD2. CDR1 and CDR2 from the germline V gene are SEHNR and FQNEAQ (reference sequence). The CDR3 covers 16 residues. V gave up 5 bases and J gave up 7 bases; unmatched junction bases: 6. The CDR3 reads CASSALGLAGGNEQFF. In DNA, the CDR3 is TGTGCCAGCAGCGCCCTGGGACTAGCGGGAGGAAATGAGCAGTTCTTC. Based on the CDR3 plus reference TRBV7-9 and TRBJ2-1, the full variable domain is DTGVSQNPRHKITKRGQNVTFRCDPISEHNRLYWYRQTLGQGPEFLTYFQNEAQLEKSRLLSDRFSAERPKGSFSTLEIQRTEQGDSAMYLCASSALGLAGGNEQFFGPGTRLTVL.